This T cell receptor (beta chain) was sequenced in a study of blood T cell repertoires in COVID-19. Study-wide context: Sources were T cells, B-cell-depleted T cells, or PBMCs; the material itself was cDNA or gDNA.

CDR1 is GTSNPN, CDR2 SVGIG, per germline (reference sequence). The CDR3 length is 13 residues. Trimming at V came to 1 base and at J to 6 bases, leaving 6 bases not matched to a gene. Assay: immunoSEQ multiplex PCR; the TCRdb copy retains only in-frame clones and omits some. The sample includes approximately 50,000 clones, about 86% of them seen just once. The V gene is TRBV30, the J gene TRBJ2-7; the match to TRBD1 covers 7 bases. The clonotype comes from a woman older than 75 with acute or convalescent COVID-19. Input material: peripheral blood. The CDR3 bases are TGTGCCTGGAGTGCCAGTAACAGGGGCGAGCAGTACTTC. This codes for CAWSASNRGEQYF. Using reference TRBV30 and TRBJ2-7 for the parts outside the CDR3, the full variable domain is SQTIHQWPATLVQPVGSPLSLECTVEGTSNPNLYWYRQAAGRGLQLLFYSVGIGQISSEVPQNLSASRPQDRQFILSSKKLLLSDSGFYLCAWSASNRGEQYFGPGTRLTVT.